The sample holds a few counts of the clone carrying this T cell receptor beta chain. Antigen specificity is unknown. These data are taken from a study of beta chain features in type 1 diabetes. Findings of the study overall: TCRB CDR3 length was moderately but significantly reduced in all four CD4+ subsets of Type 1 diabetes patients.

J lost 3 bases, V lost 5 bases, and 3 bases had no gene match. Germline V gene data show CDR1 as MNHEY and CDR2 as SVGAGI. The CDR3 runs 14 residues. In total, each donor contributed a single heparinised blood draw that averaged roughly 110 mL. What was sequenced were expressed TCRB transcripts, since all of the isolated RNA had been reverse transcribed. Data came from immunoSEQ multiplex PCR; TCRdb stores just in-frame clones and leaves some out. Of around 240,000 clones in the sample, over 8.5% are singletons; the top ten hold less than 0.035%. The chain links TRBV6-5 to TRBJ2-7, with 11 bases that match TRBD1. The sample taken for sequencing was naive CD4+ T cells from blood. This clonotype was sampled from a woman aged 18-29 years in good health. Here the CDR3 reads CASSSGTGGYEQYF. The CDR3 nucleotides are TGTGCCAGCAGTAGCGGGACAGGGGGCTACGAGCAGTACTTC.